Below are 24 T cell receptor beta chains sequenced from a single sample in a study of spatial heterogeneity in lung cancer. The time point: blood at routine non-recurrence follow-up after resection. TCRdb reanalysed the 5' RACE reads using MiXCR and keeps one entry per CDR3 protein. The data contain around 44,000 distinct CDR3 sequences, roughly 10% of them singletons. The material sequenced was PBMCs, taken at follow-up. Receptors originate from a female donor with early-stage non-small cell lung cancer.

This clonotype turned up a few times. V is TRBV7-9 and J is TRBJ2-7; D possibly matches TRBD1 or TRBD2 (5 bases each). Germline V gene sequence: CDR1 SEHNR, CDR2 FQNEAQ (reference sequence). V was shortened by 5 bases and J by 0 bases, with 14 bases between the two germline ends. The CDR3 sequence is 15 residues long. This CDR3 is CASSPGPGSSYEQYF. Written as DNA, the CDR3 is TGTGCCAGCAGCCCAGGGCCAGGGAGCTCCTACGAGCAGTACTTC. The variable domain in full, with the rest retrieved from reference TRBV7-9 and TRBJ2-7, is DTGVSQNPRHKITKRGQNVTFRCDPISEHNRLYWYRQTLGQGPEFLTYFQNEAQLEKSRLLSDRFSAERPKGSFSTLEIQRTEQGDSAMYLCASSPGPGSSYEQYFGPGTRLTVT.

This clonotype was detected many times. The gene calls are TRBV27 and TRBJ2-3, with 12 bases that match TRBD2. Germline values: CDR1 MNHEY, CDR2 SMNVEV (reference sequence). The V gene end was trimmed by 5 bases and the J gene end by 6 bases; junction bases not matched to a gene: 6. This CDR3 contains 15 residues. CDR3 protein: CASSALAGGPDTQYF. The CDR3 DNA follows: TGTGCCAGCAGTGCTCTAGCGGGGGGGCCTGATACGCAGTATTTT.

This clonotype came up many times. This chain joins TRBV28 and TRBJ1-1, with 8 bases that match TRBD1. V was pared by 7 bases and J by 8 bases, with 9 bases of the junction left unmatched. Per the germline V gene, CDR1 is MDHEN and CDR2 is SYDVKM. The CDR3 runs 13 residues. This chain's CDR3 is CASKQGAVKEAFF. The CDR3 DNA reads as TGTGCCAGCAAGCAGGGGGCGGTCAAAGAAGCTTTCTTT.

This clonotype was seen many times. This chain uses TRBV18 with TRBJ2-3, with TRBD2 matching 12 bases. The CDR3 is 14 residues long. Germline values: CDR1 KGHSH, CDR2 LQKENI. The trim removed 6 bases at V and 5 bases at J, leaving 3 bases unmatched. In DNA, the CDR3 is TGTGCCAGCTCCAGGACTAGCGGGGAAGATACGCAGTATTTT. Amino acids: CASSRTSGEDTQYF.

V gene TRBV4-1 combines with J gene TRBJ1-1; D call uncertain. V gave up 1 base and J gave up 8 bases, with 5 bases separating them. Per the germline V gene, CDR1 is MGHRA and CDR2 is YSYEKL. This CDR3 spans 11 amino acids. CDR3 residues: CASSQGIEAFF. CDR3 DNA: TGCGCCAGCAGCCAAGGTATCGAAGCTTTCTTT.

This clonotype was counted many times. The chain combines TRBV24-1 with TRBJ2-1, with a weak D call TRBD2 (6 bases). Trimming took off 4 bases at V and 7 bases at J, with 16 bases between the two ends. CDR1 and CDR2 (germline): KGHDR, SFDVKD. There are 15 residues in the CDR3. The CDR3 nucleotides read TGTGCCACCAGTGACCCGTCCGAGGGGAGGAATGAGCAGTTCTTC. Translation: CATSDPSEGRNEQFF.

The chain joins TRBV20-1 to TRBJ1-3; unclear D gene. V dropped 5 bases and J dropped 2 bases, with 7 bases sitting between them. Germline loops: CDR1 DFQATT, CDR2 SNEGSKA (reference sequence). This CDR3 has 12 amino acids. The CDR3 reads CSASTAGNTIYF. The CDR3 DNA reads as TGCAGTGCTTCCACGGCTGGAAACACCATATATTTT.

CDR3 DNA sequence: TGTGCCAGCAGCTCAGACAGATATAATTCACCCCTCCACTTT. Translation: CASSSDRYNSPLHF. This sequence joins TRBV11-2 and TRBJ1-6; D may be TRBD1 (5 bases). The germline V gene encodes CDR1 SGHAT and CDR2 FQNNGV. Trimming took off 4 bases at V and 4 bases at J, with 8 bases between the two ends. This CDR3 comprises 14 residues.

At least ten counts were recorded for this clonotype. CDR3 bases: TGCGCCAGCAGCTCTCGGACAGGGTATCAGGATGATGAGCAGTTCTTC. The encoded protein is CASSSRTGYQDDEQFF. The V call is TRBV5-1, the J call TRBJ2-1, with 8 bases identical to TRBD1. The CDR3 is made up of 16 amino acids. Unmatched junction bases numbered 13, after V lost 3 bases and J lost 8 bases. Germline assignment: CDR1 SGHRS and CDR2 YFSETQ.

This clonotype was seen ten or more times. The chain combines TRBV4-1 with TRBJ2-7; a weak D match, TRBD1 (6 bases). The V gene lost 3 bases and the J gene lost 2 bases, with 20 bases spanning the gap. Germline V gene lookup returns CDR1 MGHRA and CDR2 YSYEKL. This CDR3 contains 17 residues. CDR3 nucleotides: TGCGCCAGCAGCCAGGCAACCGGGACATCAAATCCCTACGAGCAGTACTTC. Protein product: CASSQATGTSNPYEQYF.

This clonotype was detected ten times or more. V gene TRBV3-1 combines with J gene TRBJ1-2; weak D call: TRBD1 (5 bases). Looked up from germline, CDR1 is LGHDT and CDR2 is YNNKEL (reference sequence). This CDR3 has 16 amino acids. Trimming took off 1 base at V and 2 bases at J, with 14 bases between the two ends. The chain's CDR3 is CASSQVGRDYNYGYTF. CDR3 nucleotide sequence: TGTGCCAGCAGCCAAGTTGGCAGGGATTACAACTATGGCTACACCTTC.

This rearrangement joins TRBV21-1 to TRBJ2-5; TRBD2 is taken as the D call from the table, unchecked against the DNA. TRBV21-1 is termed a pseudogene. This CDR3 comprises 19 residues. CDR3 amino acids: CASSKARLAGGRSQETQYF. CDR3 DNA: TGTGCCAGCAGCAAAGCCCGACTAGCGGGGGGCAGATCCCAAGAGACCCAGTACTTC.

This clonotype was detected only a few times. The chain has TRBV5-1 and TRBJ2-7, with 7 bases aligning to TRBD1. CDR3 length: 15 residues. V trimming: 0 bases; J trimming: 2 bases; junction bases outside the gene matches: 5. The germline V gene has CDR1 SGHRS and CDR2 YFSETQ. CDR3 protein: CASSLEGTVTYEQYF. The CDR3 bases are TGCGCCAGCAGCTTGGAGGGGACAGTCACCTACGAGCAGTACTTC. Variable domain in full (rest from reference TRBV5-1 and TRBJ2-7): KAGVTQTPRYLIKTRGQQVTLSCSPISGHRSVSWYQQTPGQGLQFLFEYFSETQRNKGNFPGRFSGRQFSNSRSEMNVSTLELGDSALYLCASSLEGTVTYEQYFGPGTRLTVT.

Only a few counts were recorded for this clonotype. The genes are TRBV6-5 and TRBJ2-2; TRBD2 might be the D (7 bases). The V gene's germline CDR1 is MNHEY and CDR2 SVGAGI. The germline V and J ends were trimmed by 6 bases and 4 bases, with 15 bases remaining between them. This CDR3 is 15 amino acids long. The CDR3 is CASRGGGGLTGELFF. CDR3 bases: TGTGCCAGCAGGGGAGGGGGAGGGCTCACCGGGGAGCTGTTTTTT.

This clonotype was detected ten times or more. This chain connects TRBV29-1 to TRBJ2-7; D gene unclear. The germline gives CDR1 SQVTM, CDR2 ANQGSEA. V lost 4 bases to trimming and J lost 1 base, with 11 bases between them. The CDR3 is 13 residues long. CDR3 bases: TGCAGCGTTGGCCTAAGAAGGTCCTACGAGCAGTACTTC. Its translation is CSVGLRRSYEQYF.

Only a few counts were recorded for this clonotype. This chain uses TRBV6-4 with TRBJ1-4; a possible D gene is TRBD1 (6 bases). The CDR3 is 14 residues long. Germline assignment: CDR1 MRHNA and CDR2 SNTAGT. V lost 3 bases to trimming and J lost 11 bases, with 16 bases between them. The CDR3 DNA is TGTGCCAGCAGTGAATCCGGGTCGGGGGGCAAACTGTTTTTT. Amino acids: CASSESGSGGKLFF.

This clonotype showed up just a few times. CDR3 DNA sequence: TGTGCCACCAGCAAAGGGCGGGGGATCGATGGTACCGGGGAGCTGTTTTTT. Its translation is CATSKGRGIDGTGELFF. J is TRBJ2-2 and V is TRBV15; 7 bases match TRBD2. CDR1 LNHNV and CDR2 YYDKDF come from the germline V gene (reference sequence). This CDR3 contains 17 residues. V was clipped by 4 bases and J by 5 bases; unmatched bases: 13.

This clonotype was seen ten or more times. The chain is built from TRBV6-5 and TRBJ1-1; D unresolved. The length of the CDR3 is 14 residues. CDR1 and CDR2 (germline): MNHEY, SVGAGI. V gave up 2 bases and J gave up 0 bases, with 7 bases separating them. The CDR3 region has the DNA TGTGCCAGCAGTTACCAGGCCATGAACACTGAAGCTTTCTTT. This gives the protein CASSYQAMNTEAFF.

This clonotype was detected many times. The gene calls are TRBV7-8 and TRBJ1-2; 8 positions match TRBD1. V shed 2 bases and J 8 bases; nucleotides not matched to a gene: 4. The CDR3 loop spans 13 amino acids. Germline V gene lookup returns CDR1 SGHVS and CDR2 FQNEAQ. The CDR3 protein is CASSLQQGDGYTF. CDR3 DNA: TGTGCCAGCAGCTTACAACAGGGGGACGGCTACACCTTC.

This clonotype was seen only a few times. V usage is TRBV12-5 and J usage is TRBJ1-2; possibly TRBD1 for D (5 bases). CDR1 is LGHNT, CDR2 FRNRAP, per germline. CDR3 length: 14 residues. V shed 6 bases and J shed 1 base, with 12 bases lying between them. Here the CDR3 reads CASGTTAYNYGYTF. For the CDR3, the DNA is TGTGCTAGTGGCACGACAGCTTATAACTATGGCTACACCTTC.

This clonotype appeared many times. This chain uses TRBV5-1 with TRBJ1-4; 7 bases are a match to TRBD1. Germline V gene sequence: CDR1 SGHRS, CDR2 YFSETQ. The CDR3 is 13 residues long. The J segment lost 7 bases and the V segment lost 1 base, leaving 1 base of the junction unmatched. CDR3 region: CASSLHRGEKLFF. In DNA form, the CDR3 reads TGCGCCAGCAGCTTGCACAGGGGTGAAAAACTGTTTTTT. The variable domain in full, completed from reference TRBV5-1 and TRBJ1-4, reads KAGVTQTPRYLIKTRGQQVTLSCSPISGHRSVSWYQQTPGQGLQFLFEYFSETQRNKGNFPGRFSGRQFSNSRSEMNVSTLELGDSALYLCASSLHRGEKLFFGSGTQLSVL.

The CDR3 is CASSQDLDRGNIQYF. DNA for the CDR3: TGCGCCAGCAGCCAAGATCTGGACAGGGGAAACATTCAGTACTTC. This chain connects TRBV4-1 to TRBJ2-4; TRBD1 matches at 9 bases. The V gene's germline CDR1 is MGHRA and CDR2 YSYEKL. The V gene end was trimmed by 0 bases and the J gene end by 6 bases; junction bases not matched to a gene: 3. The CDR3 consists of 15 residues.

The chain has TRBV6-2 or TRBV6-3 and TRBJ2-3; TRBD2 agrees at 7 bases. The CDR3 extends over 21 amino acids. Unmatched junction bases numbered 22, after V lost 4 bases and J lost 0 bases. Germline CDR1 reads MNHEY; CDR2 reads SVGEGT. The CDR3 loop is CASSFQAPGRFGRDSTDTQYF. The CDR3 DNA reads TGTGCCAGCAGTTTTCAAGCTCCCGGGAGGTTTGGCCGGGACAGCACAGATACGCAGTATTTT.

The V and J genes are TRBV7-2 and TRBJ2-1; D ambiguous. V was pared by 5 bases and J by 5 bases, with 1 base between. There are 10 residues in the CDR3. CDR1 and CDR2 (germline): SGHTA, FQGNSA. CDR3 DNA sequence: TGTGCCAGCAGCCACAATGAGCAGTTCTTC. It encodes CASSHNEQFF.